Shown below are 14 T cell receptor beta chains from a single sample sequenced in a study of tumor-infiltrating lymphocytes in primary liver carcinoma. TCR beta cDNA was made from 500 ng total RNA with a constant-region primer. The TCR beta library was amplified through three nested multiplex PCR rounds in a modified ARM-PCR procedure. Two initial PCR rounds of around 10 cycles each paired TRBV1-TRBV30 forward primers with a C-beta reverse primer. TCRdb ran MiXCR on the multiplex PCR reads and lists one entry per CDR3 protein. The sample consists of some 100,000 distinct CDR3 sequences, approximately 70% of them appearing once. DNA and RNA were both co-extracted from approximately 20-30 mg of bulk tissue that had not been sorted. Sequences were obtained from liver tumor tissue from sampling region 2. The sample's subset: tumor region T2, inferior pole. These receptor sequences come from a woman in her sixties with primary liver carcinoma and hepatitis B virus infection.

Concerning this clonotype itself: One end of the junction does not line up with germline, which may come from a read error. This chain connects TRBV5-1 to TRBJ2-5, with D possibly TRBD2 on 6 matching bases. This CDR3 region has 15 residues. From germline, CDR1 is SGHRS and CDR2 YFSETQ. DNA for the CDR3: TGCACCAGCAGCAAATTTAGCGGACCCCAAGAGACCCAGTACTTC. It specifies CTSSKFSGPQETQYF.

This clonotype occurred many times. The V gene is TRBV29-1, the J gene TRBJ1-1; D unclear. The germline gives CDR1 SQVTM, CDR2 ANQGSEA. This CDR3 spans 13 amino acids. V was shortened by 3 bases and J by 1 base, with 9 bases between the two germline ends. CDR3: CSVEVVRNTEAFF. The CDR3 nucleotides read TGCAGCGTTGAGGTGGTTAGGAACACTGAAGCTTTCTTT.

For this clonotype: This could be a read error, since a much larger clone is one nucleotide away. The rearrangement joins TRBV5-1 to TRBJ2-3; 12 positions agree with TRBD2. Germline assignment: CDR1 SGHRS and CDR2 YFSETQ. CDR3 length: 16 amino acids. CDR3 nucleotide sequence: TGCGCCGGCAGCGGCACCCTAGCGGGAGGGCCAGATACGCAGTATTTT. It codes for CAGSGTLAGGPDTQYF.

J is TRBJ2-7 and V is TRBV11-1; maybe TRBD2 (6 bases). Germline V gene sequence: CDR1 SGHAT, CDR2 FQDESV (reference sequence). V gave up 7 bases and J gave up 6 bases, with 22 bases separating them. CDR3 length equals 15 residues. Written as DNA, the CDR3 is TGTGCCAGCAACCCTCGAACAGTAGGACTACGCGAGCAGTACTTC. As protein: CASNPRTVGLREQYF.

As concerns this clonotype: A single base separates this from a much larger clone, so it may be a read error. V gene TRBV28 combines with J gene TRBJ2-7; 11 bases fit TRBD2. Per germline, CDR1 MDHEN and CDR2 SYDVKM. The CDR3 runs 16 residues. This CDR3 is CPGGTSGTGLGHEQYF. CDR3 bases: TGCCCCGGCGGGACTAGCGGCACGGGCTTGGGGCACGAGCAGTACTTC.

The chain carries TRBV5-1 and TRBJ2-2; TRBD1 aligns across 8 bases. The germline gives CDR1 SGHRS, CDR2 YFSETQ. The CDR3 contains 17 residues. The CDR3 reads CDCSWTGNVGSAGELFF. DNA of the CDR3: TGCGACTGCAGCTGGACAGGGAACGTTGGTAGCGCCGGGGAGCTGTTTTTT.

On this clonotype itself: Its ends do not fully match the called genes, so a read error is possible. This chain uses TRBV4-1 with TRBJ2-2; D perhaps matches TRBD2 (5 bases). This CDR3 has 13 residues. The germline CDR1 and CDR2 sequences are MGHRA and YSYEKL. CDR3 sequence: CASSQLHTGELLF. CDR3 coding DNA: TGCGCCAGCAGCCAACTTCATACCGGGGAGCTGCTTTTT.

This clonotype occurred many times. This chain links TRBV30 with TRBJ2-3; 8 bases align to TRBD2. V dropped 2 bases and J dropped 6; count of bases not matched to a gene: 10. Per germline, CDR1 GTSNPN and CDR2 SVGIG (reference sequence). The CDR3 is made up of 15 amino acids. The DNA of the CDR3 is TGTGCCTGGAGTCGTGGTAGCGGGATGCGGGATACGCAGTATTTT. Amino acid sequence: CAWSRGSGMRDTQYF.

This clonotype was observed a handful of times. V usage is TRBV7-9 and J usage is TRBJ1-6; 8 bases align to TRBD1. Unmatched junction bases numbered 9, after V lost 5 bases and J lost 6 bases. From germline, CDR1 is SEHNR and CDR2 FQNEAQ (reference sequence). The CDR3 totals 16 residues. The CDR3 protein is CASSTGGGLGNSPLHF. DNA for the CDR3: TGTGCCAGCAGCACAGGGGGAGGGCTGGGTAATTCACCCCTCCACTTT.

This clonotype was seen more than once but under ten times. The gene calls are TRBV7-9 and TRBJ2-1, with TRBD2 matching 7 bases. V lost 2 bases, J lost 6 bases, and 16 bases stayed unmatched. The germline V gene has CDR1 SEHNR and CDR2 FQNEAQ (reference sequence). CDR3 length: 18 residues. The CDR3: CASSLRGGSRNPTNEQFF. The CDR3 nucleotides are TGTGCCAGCAGCTTACGGGGCGGGAGCCGTAACCCAACCAATGAGCAGTTCTTC.

This sequence joins TRBV12-3 or TRBV12-4 and TRBJ2-7; D may be TRBD2 (6 bases). The length of the CDR3 is 14 residues. CDR3 sequence: CTSTSDTGSYEQYF. Here the CDR3 DNA reads TGTACTAGCACCAGCGACACCGGCTCCTACGAGCAGTACTTC.

This clonotype was seen more than once but under ten times. The chain combines TRBV15 with TRBJ1-2, with 7 bases lining up with TRBD1. V dropped 3 bases and J dropped 7; count of bases not matched to a gene: 8. This CDR3 is 14 amino acids long. Germline values: CDR1 LNHNV, CDR2 YYDKDF (reference sequence). The CDR3 spells CATSRETGPGGYTF. In DNA form, the CDR3 reads TGTGCCACCAGCAGGGAGACAGGGCCCGGTGGCTACACCTTC.

As to this clonotype: The CDR3 does not end in the conserved phenylalanine or tryptophan, so this is likely a read error. The chain links TRBV4-2 to TRBJ2-7, with 9 nucleotides matching TRBD1. Germline CDR1 is LGHNA and CDR2 is YNFKEQ. The CDR3 contains 16 residues. Trimming at V came to 10 bases and at J to 5 bases, leaving 18 bases not matched to a gene. The CDR3 reads CANRKEPGTGFNEQYL. CDR3 nucleotide sequence: TGTGCCAACAGGAAAGAACCCGGGACAGGGTTTAACGAGCAGTACCTC.

This clonotype has a count of ten or more. The chain employs TRBV5-5 and TRBJ2-3, with TRBD1 matching over 9 bases. The germline V gene has CDR1 SGHKS and CDR2 YYEKEE (reference sequence). This CDR3 spans 13 amino acids. The trim removed 4 bases at V and 6 bases at J, leaving 3 bases unmatched. CDR3 sequence (DNA): TGTGCCAGCAGCAGAGGACAGGGGGATACGCAGTATTTT. As protein: CASSRGQGDTQYF. The full variable domain, rest sourced from reference TRBV5-5 and TRBJ2-3, is DAGVTQSPTHLIKTRGQQVTLRCSPISGHKSVSWYQQVLGQGPQFIFQYYEKEERGRGNFPDRFSARQFPNYSSELNVNALLLGDSALYLCASSRGQGDTQYFGPGTRLTVL.